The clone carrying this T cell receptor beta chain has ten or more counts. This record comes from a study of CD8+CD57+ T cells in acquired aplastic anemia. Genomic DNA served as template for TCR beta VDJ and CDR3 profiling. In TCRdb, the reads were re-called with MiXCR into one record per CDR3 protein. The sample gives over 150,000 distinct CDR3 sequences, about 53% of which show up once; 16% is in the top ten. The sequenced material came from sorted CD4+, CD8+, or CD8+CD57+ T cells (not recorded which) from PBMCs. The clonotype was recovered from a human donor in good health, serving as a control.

This CDR3 reads CASSLAQGMNTEAFF. The CDR3 nucleotides read TGTGCCAGCAGCTTAGCGCAGGGTATGAACACTGAAGCTTTCTTT. The rearrangement links TRBV7-2 to TRBJ1-1; D might be TRBD1 (5 bases). The CDR3 length is 15 residues. Trimming left V 0 bases short and J 0 bases short, with 8 bases between. Germline lookup yields CDR1 SGHTA and CDR2 FQGNSA.